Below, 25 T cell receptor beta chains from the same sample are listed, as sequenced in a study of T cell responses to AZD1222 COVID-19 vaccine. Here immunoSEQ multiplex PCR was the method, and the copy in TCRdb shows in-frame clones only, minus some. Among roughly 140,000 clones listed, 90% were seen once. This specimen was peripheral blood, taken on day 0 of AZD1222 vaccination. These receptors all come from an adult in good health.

The CDR3 protein is CAIRRGQEAFF. In DNA form, the CDR3 reads TGTGCCATCAGGAGAGGACAGGAAGCTTTCTTT. The chain uses TRBV10-3 and TRBJ1-1; the D gene is possibly TRBD1 (6 bases). Trimming pared 6 bases from V and 8 bases from J, leaving 10 bases between. The CDR3 has 11 amino acids. Germline-derived CDR1 and CDR2 are ENHRY and SYGVKD.

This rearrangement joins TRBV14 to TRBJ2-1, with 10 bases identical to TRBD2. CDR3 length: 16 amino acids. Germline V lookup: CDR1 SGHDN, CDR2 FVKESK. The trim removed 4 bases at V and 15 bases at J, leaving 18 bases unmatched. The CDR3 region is CASSREMSGRAGGRFF. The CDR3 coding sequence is TGTGCCAGCAGCCGAGAAATGAGCGGGAGGGCAGGGGGACGGTTCTTC.

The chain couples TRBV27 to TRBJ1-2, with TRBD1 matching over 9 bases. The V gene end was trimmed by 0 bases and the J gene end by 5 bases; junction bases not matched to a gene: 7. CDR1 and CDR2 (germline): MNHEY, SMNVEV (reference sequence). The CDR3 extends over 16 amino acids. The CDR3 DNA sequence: TGTGCCAGCAGTTTATCGAGATCCGGGACAGGGTATGGCTACACCTTC. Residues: CASSLSRSGTGYGYTF.

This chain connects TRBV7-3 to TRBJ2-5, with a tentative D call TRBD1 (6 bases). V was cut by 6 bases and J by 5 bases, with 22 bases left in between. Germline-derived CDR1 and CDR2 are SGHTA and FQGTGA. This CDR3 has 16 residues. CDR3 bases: TGTGCCAGCAGGAAGGGGGAGTTGCGTTATGCGGAGACCCAGTACTTC. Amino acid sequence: CASRKGELRYAETQYF.

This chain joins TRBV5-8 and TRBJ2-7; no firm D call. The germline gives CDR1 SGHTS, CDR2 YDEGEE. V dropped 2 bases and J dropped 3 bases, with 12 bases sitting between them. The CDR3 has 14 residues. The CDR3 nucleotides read TGTGCCAGCAGCTTTGGTGCAGGACGCTACGAGCAGTACTTC. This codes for CASSFGAGRYEQYF.

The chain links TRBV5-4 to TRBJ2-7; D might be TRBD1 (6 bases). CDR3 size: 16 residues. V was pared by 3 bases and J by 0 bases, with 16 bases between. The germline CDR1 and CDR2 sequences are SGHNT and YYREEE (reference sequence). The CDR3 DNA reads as TGTGCCAGCAGCTACGAGGGACATTCCCTCTCCTACGAGCAGTACTTC. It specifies CASSYEGHSLSYEQYF. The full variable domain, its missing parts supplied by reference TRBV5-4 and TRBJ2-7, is ETGVTQSPTHLIKTRGQQVTLRCSSQSGHNTVSWYQQALGQGPQFIFQYYREEENGRGNFPPRFSGLQFPNYSSELNVNALELDDSALYLCASSYEGHSLSYEQYFGPGTRLTVT.

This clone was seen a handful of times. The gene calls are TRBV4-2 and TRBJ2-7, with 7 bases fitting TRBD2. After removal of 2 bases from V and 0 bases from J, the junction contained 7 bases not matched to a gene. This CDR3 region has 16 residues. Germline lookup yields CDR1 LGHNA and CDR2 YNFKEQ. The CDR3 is CASSQSPAGFSYEQYF. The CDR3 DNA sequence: TGTGCCAGCAGCCAATCCCCAGCGGGATTCTCCTACGAGCAGTACTTC.

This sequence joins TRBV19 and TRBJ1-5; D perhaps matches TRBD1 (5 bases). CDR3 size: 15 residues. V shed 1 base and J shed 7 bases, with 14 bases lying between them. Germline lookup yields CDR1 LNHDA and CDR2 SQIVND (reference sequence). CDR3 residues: CASSIVGAPRQPQHF. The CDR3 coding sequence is TGTGCCAGTAGTATAGTCGGGGCCCCAAGGCAGCCCCAGCATTTT.

The CDR3 nucleotides are TGTGCCAGCAGTTACTGGGTCTTAAGGGGCGGCTACACCTTC. This encodes CASSYWVLRGGYTF. V and J are TRBV6-2 or TRBV6-3 and TRBJ1-2; D is possibly TRBD1 (5 bases). Germline V gene lookup returns CDR1 MNHEY and CDR2 SVGEGT. With 1 base removed from V and 8 bases from J, the gap between germline ends came to 14 bases. This CDR3 has 14 residues.

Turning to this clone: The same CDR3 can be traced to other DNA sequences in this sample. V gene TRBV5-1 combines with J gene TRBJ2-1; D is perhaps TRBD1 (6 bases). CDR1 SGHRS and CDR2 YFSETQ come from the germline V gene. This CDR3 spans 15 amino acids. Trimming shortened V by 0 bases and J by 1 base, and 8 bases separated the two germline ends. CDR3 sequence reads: CASSLGQGSYNEQFF. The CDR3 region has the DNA TGCGCCAGCAGCTTGGGGCAGGGGTCCTACAATGAGCAGTTCTTC.

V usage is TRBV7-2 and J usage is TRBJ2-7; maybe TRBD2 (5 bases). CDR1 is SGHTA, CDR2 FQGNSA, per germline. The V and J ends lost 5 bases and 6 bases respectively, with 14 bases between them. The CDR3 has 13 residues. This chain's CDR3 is CASSPEGLGEQYF. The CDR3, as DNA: TGTGCCAGCAGCCCAGAGGGATTGGGCGAGCAGTACTTC.

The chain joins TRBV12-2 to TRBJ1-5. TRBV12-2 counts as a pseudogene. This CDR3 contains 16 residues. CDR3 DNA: TGTGCAAGTCGCTTAATATGGGTCGATAGCAATCAGCCCCAGCATTTT. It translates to CASRLIWVDSNQPQHF.

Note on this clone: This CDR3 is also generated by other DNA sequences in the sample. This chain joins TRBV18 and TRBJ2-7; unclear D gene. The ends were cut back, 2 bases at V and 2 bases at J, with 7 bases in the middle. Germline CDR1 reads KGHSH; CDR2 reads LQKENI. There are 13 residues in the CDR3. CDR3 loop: CASSPGSTYEQYF. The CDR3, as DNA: TGTGCCAGCTCACCAGGCAGTACCTACGAGCAGTACTTC.

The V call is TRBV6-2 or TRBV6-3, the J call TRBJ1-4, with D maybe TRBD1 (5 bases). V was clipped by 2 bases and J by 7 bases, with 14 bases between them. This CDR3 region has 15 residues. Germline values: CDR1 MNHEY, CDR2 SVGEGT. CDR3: CASSYGPGDGEKLFF. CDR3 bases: TGTGCCAGCAGTTACGGTCCCGGGGACGGTGAAAAACTGTTTTTT.

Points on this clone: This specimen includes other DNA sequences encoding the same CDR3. The CDR3, as DNA: TGTGCCAGCAGTTTGGGGGCCTACGAGCAGTACTTC. Amino acids: CASSLGAYEQYF. The chain joins TRBV12-3 or TRBV12-4 to TRBJ2-7; D tentatively fits TRBD1 or TRBD2 (5 bases each). V lost 3 bases and J 2 bases, leaving 5 bases between the germline ends. The CDR3 sequence is 12 residues long.

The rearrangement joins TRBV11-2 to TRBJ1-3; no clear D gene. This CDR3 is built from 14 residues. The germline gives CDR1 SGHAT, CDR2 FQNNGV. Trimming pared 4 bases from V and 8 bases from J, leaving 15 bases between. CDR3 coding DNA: TGTGCCAGCAGCTCGGTCGTGTGGCGGGACACCATATATTTT. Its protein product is CASSSVVWRDTIYF.

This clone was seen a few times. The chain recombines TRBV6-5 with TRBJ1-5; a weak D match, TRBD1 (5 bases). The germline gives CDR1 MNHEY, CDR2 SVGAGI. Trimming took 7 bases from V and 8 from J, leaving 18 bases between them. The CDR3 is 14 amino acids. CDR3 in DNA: TGTGCCAGCACGTGGGGGGGTGATAAGGAGCCCCAGCATTTT. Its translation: CASTWGGDKEPQHF.

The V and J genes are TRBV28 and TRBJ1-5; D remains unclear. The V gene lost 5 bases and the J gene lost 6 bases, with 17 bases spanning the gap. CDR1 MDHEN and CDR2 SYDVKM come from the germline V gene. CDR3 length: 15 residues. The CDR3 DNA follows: TGTGCCAGCAGTCCGGGGTTTCGACTCGTTCAGCCCCAGCATTTT. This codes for CASSPGFRLVQPQHF.

The CDR3 here is CASSHGGGQYF. The CDR3 DNA follows: TGTGCCAGCAGCCATGGCGGGGGGCAGTACTTC. The chain recombines TRBV14 with TRBJ2-7; 7 nucleotides match TRBD2. CDR1 is SGHDN and CDR2 is FVKESK in the germline V gene. Trimming at V came to 3 bases and at J to 9 bases, leaving 2 bases not matched to a gene. This CDR3 has 11 amino acids.

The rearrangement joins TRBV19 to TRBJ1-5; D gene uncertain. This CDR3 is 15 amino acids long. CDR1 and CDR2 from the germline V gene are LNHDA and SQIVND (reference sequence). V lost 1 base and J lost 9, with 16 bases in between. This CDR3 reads CASSIAPSTEAPQHF. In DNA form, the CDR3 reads TGTGCCAGTAGTATAGCCCCCTCGACTGAAGCGCCCCAGCATTTT.

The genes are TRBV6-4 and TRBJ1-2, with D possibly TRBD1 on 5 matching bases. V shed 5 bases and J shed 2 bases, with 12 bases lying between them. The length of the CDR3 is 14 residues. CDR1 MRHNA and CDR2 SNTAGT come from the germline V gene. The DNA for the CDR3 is TGTGCCAGCAGTCCCGGGACCGAGAACTATGGCTACACCTTC. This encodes CASSPGTENYGYTF.

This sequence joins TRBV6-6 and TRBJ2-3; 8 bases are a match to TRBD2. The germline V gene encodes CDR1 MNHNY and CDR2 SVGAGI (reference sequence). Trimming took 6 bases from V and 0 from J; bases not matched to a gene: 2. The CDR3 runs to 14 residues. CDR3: CASRREGSTDTQYF. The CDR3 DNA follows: TGTGCCAGCAGACGGGAGGGGAGCACAGATACGCAGTATTTT.

The CDR3: CASRLLGTETQYF. DNA for the CDR3: TGTGCCAGCAGGCTACTAGGAACGGAGACCCAGTACTTC. The chain carries TRBV6-1 and TRBJ2-5; a weak D match, TRBD2 (5 bases). Trimming pared 6 bases from V and 5 bases from J, leaving 13 bases between. CDR3 size: 13 residues. In germline, CDR1 is MNHNS, CDR2 SASEGT.

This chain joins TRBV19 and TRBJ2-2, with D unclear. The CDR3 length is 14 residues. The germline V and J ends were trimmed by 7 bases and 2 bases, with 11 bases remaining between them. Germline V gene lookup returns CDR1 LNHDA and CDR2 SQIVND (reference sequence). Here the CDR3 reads CASNTGRNTGELFF. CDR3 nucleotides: TGTGCCAGTAATACGGGTAGAAACACCGGGGAGCTGTTTTTT. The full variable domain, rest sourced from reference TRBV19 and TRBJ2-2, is DGGITQSPKYLFRKEGQNVTLSCEQNLNHDAMYWYRQDPGQGLRLIYYSQIVNDFQKGDIAEGYSVSREKKESFPLTVTSAQKNPTAFYLCASNTGRNTGELFFGEGSRLTVL.

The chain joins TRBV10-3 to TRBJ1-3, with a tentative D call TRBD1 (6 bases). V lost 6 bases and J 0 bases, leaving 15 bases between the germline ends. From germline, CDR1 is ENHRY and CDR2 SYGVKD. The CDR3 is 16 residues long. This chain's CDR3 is CAISNTGTTSGNTIYF. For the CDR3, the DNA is TGTGCCATCAGCAACACCGGGACAACCTCTGGAAACACCATATATTTT.